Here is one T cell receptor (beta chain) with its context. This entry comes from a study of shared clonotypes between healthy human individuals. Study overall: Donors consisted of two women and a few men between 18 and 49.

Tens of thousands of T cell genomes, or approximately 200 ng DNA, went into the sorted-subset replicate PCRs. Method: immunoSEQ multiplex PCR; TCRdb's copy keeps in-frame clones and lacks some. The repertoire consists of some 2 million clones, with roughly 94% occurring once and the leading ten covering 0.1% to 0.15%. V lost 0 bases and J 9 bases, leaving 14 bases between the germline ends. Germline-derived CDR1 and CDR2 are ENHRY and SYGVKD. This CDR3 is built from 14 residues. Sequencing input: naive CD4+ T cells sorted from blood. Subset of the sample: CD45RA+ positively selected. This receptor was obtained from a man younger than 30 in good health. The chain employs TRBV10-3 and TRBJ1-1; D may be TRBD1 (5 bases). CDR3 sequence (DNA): TGTGCCATCAGTGAGTCGATGGGACCGAGGAAAGCTTTCTTT. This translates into CAISESMGPRKAFF.